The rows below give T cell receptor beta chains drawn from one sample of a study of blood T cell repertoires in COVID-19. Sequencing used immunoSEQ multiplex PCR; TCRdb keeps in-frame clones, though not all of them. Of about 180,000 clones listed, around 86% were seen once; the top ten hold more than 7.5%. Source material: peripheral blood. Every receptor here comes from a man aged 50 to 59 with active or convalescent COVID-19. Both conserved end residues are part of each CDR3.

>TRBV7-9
CASSLAGGGANYGYTF
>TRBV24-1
CATSDFAGEQYF
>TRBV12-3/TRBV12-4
CATREGGVPPLHF
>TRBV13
CASSLGSRGGKFF
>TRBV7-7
CASSLVGREETQYF
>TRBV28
CASSSQGFEQYF
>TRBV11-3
CASSNRQHEQYF
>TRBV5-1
CASSLGQGNTIYF
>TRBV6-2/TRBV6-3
CASSYSRASVSQETQYF
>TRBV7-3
CASSPRGRRADYGYTF
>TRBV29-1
CSVTGGTGELFF
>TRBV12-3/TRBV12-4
CASSEQVETQYF
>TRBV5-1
CASSGPGTGATGELFF
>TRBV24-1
CAVHRGREKLFF
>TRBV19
CASRPGQINTEAFF
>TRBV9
CASSVAEKNIQYF
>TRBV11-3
CASSLDLSYRVCQPQHF
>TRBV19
CASSNRAPNEKLFF
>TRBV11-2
CASSFATTDPGETQYF
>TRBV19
CASSMGAGNEQFF
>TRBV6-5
CASSYSTEFHSPLHF
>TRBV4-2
CASSTRTDHNQPQHF
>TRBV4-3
CASSLLTGGTEAFF
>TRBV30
CAYRQANEKLFF
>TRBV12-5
CASPRVCWHYEQYF
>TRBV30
CAWGTSGGIQFF
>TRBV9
CASSLTSGVLDEQFF
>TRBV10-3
CAISESSGGAYNEQFF
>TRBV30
CAWSVRDRNNQPQHF
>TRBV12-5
CASVGSNSNQPQHF
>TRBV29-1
CSVEDPGTRYNEQFF
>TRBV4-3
CASSANGDSNQPQHF
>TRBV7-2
CASSSAGGLDTEAFF
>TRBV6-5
CASSTWDSNTEAFF
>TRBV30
CAWSETQRNTDYEQYF
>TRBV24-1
CATSDAGTSGIMNEQFF
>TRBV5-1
CASRTVIGFQETQYF
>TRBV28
CASRNGQGNLGEQFF
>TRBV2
CASSNGQGHQPQHF
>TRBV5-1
CASSLPPGGKETQYF
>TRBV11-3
CASRAGVNTGELFF
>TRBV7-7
CASSPLGGSNTGELFF